These T cell receptor beta chains were read from a single sample in a study of T cells after yellow fever vaccination. TCRdb redid the calling of the 5' RACE reads with MiXCR, one entry per CDR3 protein. The table lists around 140,000 distinct CDR3 sequences, more than 6.5% of them singletons. The sample here was CD4+ T cells sorted from PBMCs, taken 10 days after the yellow fever booster vaccination. These receptors were obtained from a man younger than 40 who received the YFV17D yellow fever vaccine. Each CDR3 is given with its conserved first and last residue. Each record gives: CDR3 length, J gene, clone size, D gene, V gene, CDR3 DNA, CDR3 protein. A D gene is named only where the DNA matches it firmly. Size values are once, few and many counts, or a class for expanded clones, and some rows have none.

>19|TRBJ2-7|few|TRBD2|TRBV5-1
TGCGCCAGCAGCTTGGGCGGGGGAGCGGGAGGATCGGGACCCTACGAGCAGTACTTC
CASSLGGGAGGSGPYEQYF
>11|TRBJ2-1|many|.|TRBV7-6
TGTGCCAGCAGGTCGAACAATGAGCAGTTCTTC
CASRSNNEQFF
>16|TRBJ2-1|many|TRBD2|TRBV9
TGTGCCAGCAGCGTAGCGGCTAGCGGGAGTTGGAATGAGCAGTTCTTC
CASSVAASGSWNEQFF
>18|TRBJ2-6|many|.|TRBV20-1
TGCAGTGCTAGTGGGACTGCGTTTTTGGTCTCTGGGGCCAACGTCCTGACTTTC
CSASGTAFLVSGANVLTF
>14|TRBJ2-5|many|.|TRBV10-2
TGCGCCAGCAGTACGACTAACAGGGATGAGACCCAGTACTTC
CASSTTNRDETQYF
>15|TRBJ2-2|.|TRBD2|TRBV5-4
TGTGCCAGCAGCTTGAAGCGGGAGGTAACCGGGGAGCTGTTTTTT
CASSLKREVTGELFF
>16|TRBJ1-2|many|.|TRBV7-2
TGTGCCAGCAGCACTCGACAGCAGCCCAACCTTGGGGGCTACACCTTC
CASSTRQQPNLGGYTF
>15|TRBJ2-4|many|.|TRBV28
TGTGCCAGCAGTTTTCGGGCGGTGCCTGGCAACATTCAGTACTTC
CASSFRAVPGNIQYF
>13|TRBJ2-7|.|.|TRBV28
TGTGCCAGCTTTTCGGACACCACCTACGAGCAGTACTTC
CASFSDTTYEQYF
>14|TRBJ2-3|many|.|TRBV7-2
TGTGCCAGCAGCTTAGCGGGAGGAGGGGATACGCAGTATTTT
CASSLAGGGDTQYF
>13|TRBJ2-1|.|.|TRBV19
TGTGCCACTCGGGACACCTTTTACAATGAGCAGTTCTTC
CATRDTFYNEQFF
>16|TRBJ2-2|.|.|TRBV28
TGTGCCAGCAGTTCAGGCCTAGGAATTAGCACCGGGGATCTGTTTTTT
CASSSGLGISTGDLFF
>16|TRBJ1-3|few|.|TRBV24-1
TGTGCCACCAGTTCGGCAGGCCCTAGCTCTGGAAACACCATATATTTT
CATSSAGPSSGNTIYF
>13|TRBJ2-5|many|TRBD2|TRBV27
TGTGCCAGCAGACTAGCGGGAGACGTGACCCAGTACTTC
CASRLAGDVTQYF
>17|TRBJ2-7|.|TRBD2|TRBV6-5
TGTGCCAGCAGTTCCACAACTAGCGTCTTTACGGTCTACGAGCAGTACTTC
CASSSTTSVFTVYEQYF
>12|TRBJ2-7|many|.|TRBV20-1
TGCAGTGCTAGTGGGGGGTTGGCCGAGCAGTACTTC
CSASGGLAEQYF
>11|TRBJ1-1|many|.|TRBV20-1
TGCAGTGCTATCAGGGTGGCTGAAGCTTTCTTT
CSAIRVAEAFF
>14|TRBJ1-1|many|TRBD1|TRBV20-1
TGCAGTGCTTTACACGGACAGGGGGGATTGGAAGCTTTCTTT
CSALHGQGGLEAFF
>12|TRBJ2-1|few|.|TRBV15
TGTGCCGCCCCGGCGTCCAACAATGAGCAGTTCTTC
CAAPASNNEQFF
>14|TRBJ2-3|many|.|TRBV20-1
TGCAGTGCGTCCGACTACTTGGCGGTAGATACGCAGTATTTT
CSASDYLAVDTQYF
>15|TRBJ2-5|many|.|TRBV5-6
TGTGCCAGCACTGTAACGCAAGGACTGCAAGAGACCCAGTACTTC
CASTVTQGLQETQYF
>14|TRBJ2-5|many|.|TRBV24-1
TGTGCCACCAGTGATCCTTCAGGGGAAGGGACCCAGTACTTC
CATSDPSGEGTQYF
>15|TRBJ2-3|.|.|TRBV4-2
TGTGCCAGCAGCCAATCTACTAGAACTAGAGATACGCAGTATTTT
CASSQSTRTRDTQYF
>11|TRBJ2-3|many|.|TRBV20-1
TGCAGTGCTGTTTTAAAAGATACGCAGTATTTT
CSAVLKDTQYF
>14|TRBJ2-1|many|TRBD1|TRBV6-1
TGTGCCAGCAGATCCCTGACAGGGACCAATGAGCAGTTCTTC
CASRSLTGTNEQFF
>12|TRBJ2-2|many|.|TRBV3-1
TGTGCCAGCAGCTACGCTACCGGGGAGCTGTTTTTT
CASSYATGELFF
>15|TRBJ2-5|many|.|TRBV12-3/TRBV12-4
TGTGCCAGCAGTTTATCGGGGGCCTCCCTAGAGACCCAGTACTTC
CASSLSGASLETQYF
>15|TRBJ2-1|many|.|TRBV5-1
TGCGCCAGCAGCCCTCGGGAGAGGGGGCACAATGAGCAGTTCTTC
CASSPRERGHNEQFF
>16|TRBJ2-5|few|TRBD2|TRBV5-1
TGCGCCAGCAGCTCTGGGACTAGCGGGAGTTGGGAGACCCAGTACTTC
CASSSGTSGSWETQYF